This T cell receptor (beta chain) was identified during a study of identical twins. General observations from the study: Compared with unrelated sharing, twin-shared out-of-frame alpha sequences had more low-probability sequences.

TCRdb called the 5' RACE reads again in MiXCR, with one record for every CDR3 protein. The data show approximately 94,000 distinct CDR3 sequences, with 4.5% to 6.5% seen just once and less than 15% held by the top ten. The sample holds many counts of this clonotype. The antigen is unknown. Sequencing input: memory T cells sorted from blood. This TCR was recovered from a woman aged 45-65 years in good health.

CDR3 DNA sequence: TGCGCCAGCAGCGAACCGGGACAGGGGAGCTCTGAAGCTTTCTTT. It codes for CASSEPGQGSSEAFF. The rearrangement links TRBV5-1 to TRBJ1-1; 10 bases are a match to TRBD1. The CDR3 extends over 15 amino acids. Looked up from germline, CDR1 is SGHRS and CDR2 is YFSETQ. With V trimmed by 4 bases and J by 6 bases, 9 bases remained unmatched.